Shown below are 12 T cell receptor beta chains from a single sample sequenced in a study of radiotherapy plus CTLA-4 blockade in lung cancer. Sequenced by immunoSEQ multiplex PCR; TCRdb stores in-frame clones only, minus some. Among just under 60,000 clones listed, approximately 68% were seen once. The sample here was peripheral blood, taken from a patient treated with radiotherapy plus ipilimumab. The origin of the receptors is a human donor with non-small cell lung cancer whose response to radiotherapy plus ipilimumab could not be evaluated.

The chain combines TRBV4-1 with TRBJ1-1; D is undetermined. CDR3 size: 15 residues. The V gene's germline CDR1 is MGHRA and CDR2 YSYEKL. V lost 3 bases to trimming and J lost 2 bases, with 13 bases between them. In DNA form, the CDR3 reads TGCGCCAGCAGCCAGGGCCGGGATATCAACACTGAAGCTTTCTTT. Translating gives CASSQGRDINTEAFF.

The chain uses TRBV5-6 and TRBJ1-4; perhaps TRBD1 as D (5 bases). Trimming left V 1 base short and J 3 bases short, with 10 bases between. The germline V gene has CDR1 SGHDT and CDR2 YYEEEE. The CDR3 consists of 15 residues. CDR3 loop: CASSLLGGPNEKLFF. CDR3 bases: TGTGCCAGCAGCTTGTTGGGGGGTCCTAATGAAAAACTGTTTTTT.

This clone was counted only a few times. The rearrangement links TRBV6-5 to TRBJ1-1; 9 nucleotides agree with TRBD1. Germline V gene sequence: CDR1 MNHEY, CDR2 SVGAGI. The CDR3 length is 14 residues. Trimming removed 2 bases from V and 4 bases from J; junction bases left unmatched: 2. CDR3 coding DNA: TGTGCCAGCAGTTACGGGGACAGGGCCACTGAAGCTTTCTTT. It is translated as CASSYGDRATEAFF.

V usage is TRBV6-6 and J usage is TRBJ2-7; 7 bases map to TRBD2. The CDR3 consists of 16 residues. Germline CDR1 is MNHNY and CDR2 is SVGAGI (reference sequence). Losses at the gene ends were 5 bases for V and 0 bases for J; bases not matched to a gene: 10. The CDR3: CASSPASGHSSYEQYF. The CDR3 DNA sequence: TGTGCCAGCAGTCCAGCTAGCGGACACAGCTCCTACGAGCAGTACTTC.

The CDR3 spells CASSPTAGQGAWEQYF. The DNA of the CDR3 is TGTGCCAGCAGTCCGACCGCGGGACAGGGGGCCTGGGAGCAGTACTTC. V gene TRBV27 combines with J gene TRBJ2-5; 12 bases map to TRBD1. Trimming cost V 5 bases and J 11 bases; bases outside gene matches: 15. The germline V gene has CDR1 MNHEY and CDR2 SMNVEV (reference sequence). This CDR3 has 16 residues.

The chain employs TRBV30 and TRBJ1-4; no firm D call. Trimming shortened V by 4 bases and J by 11 bases, and 14 bases separated the two germline ends. The CDR3 length is 12 residues. Germline CDR1 reads GTSNPN; CDR2 reads SVGIG (reference sequence). The CDR3 here is CAWNPPEAKLFF. DNA of the CDR3: TGTGCCTGGAACCCCCCTGAGGCGAAACTGTTTTTT.

This clone has more than one count but fewer than ten. The rearrangement uses TRBV5-4 and TRBJ1-4, with TRBD1 as a possible D gene (6 bases). This CDR3 region has 14 residues. The germline V gene has CDR1 SGHNT and CDR2 YYREEE (reference sequence). Deletions cut 1 base from V and 7 bases from J, with 11 bases between. CDR3 region: CASSLQGSGEKLFF. The CDR3 region has the DNA TGTGCCAGCAGCTTGCAGGGGTCGGGTGAAAAACTGTTTTTT.

V gene TRBV30 combines with J gene TRBJ1-2; the D gene is possibly TRBD1 (5 bases). V lost 4 bases and J 0 bases, leaving 12 bases between the germline ends. Per the germline V gene, CDR1 is GTSNPN and CDR2 is SVGIG (reference sequence). The CDR3 length is 14 residues. The CDR3: CAWKTGGSNYGYTF. Written as DNA, the CDR3 is TGTGCCTGGAAGACGGGGGGGTCTAACTATGGCTACACCTTC.

This clone showed up just once. V is TRBV5-1 and J is TRBJ1-6, with 8 positions matching TRBD1. The CDR3 runs 15 residues. V lost 7 bases to trimming and J lost 5 bases; unmatched junction nucleotides: 8. From germline, CDR1 is SGHRS and CDR2 YFSETQ. The CDR3 coding sequence is TGCGCCAGCGGACAAACAGGGGGTAATAATTCACCCCTCCACTTT. As protein: CASGQTGGNNSPLHF.

In this sample, this clone turned up once. V gene TRBV5-1 combines with J gene TRBJ1-1; no definite D call. The CDR3 totals 15 residues. In germline, CDR1 is SGHRS, CDR2 YFSETQ. The V and J ends lost 4 bases and 4 bases respectively, with 17 bases between them. The CDR3 sequence is CASSPFSAAGTEAFF. CDR3 coding DNA: TGCGCCAGCAGCCCCTTTTCGGCAGCAGGCACTGAAGCTTTCTTT.

Written as DNA, the CDR3 is TGTGCCAGCAGCCCTAACAGGGTAGCCAAAAACATTCAGTACTTC. This translates into CASSPNRVAKNIQYF. This rearrangement joins TRBV27 to TRBJ2-4; maybe TRBD1 (6 bases). Germline values: CDR1 MNHEY, CDR2 SMNVEV (reference sequence). Trimming left V 6 bases short and J 0 bases short, with 12 bases between. The CDR3 runs to 15 residues.

This chain joins TRBV4-2 and TRBJ2-5; TRBD1 matches at 9 bases. Germline-derived CDR1 and CDR2 are LGHNA and YNFKEQ. This CDR3 contains 16 residues. V lost 4 bases, J lost 4 bases, and 10 bases stayed unmatched. The CDR3 sequence: CASSPEGQGRGETQYF. In nucleotides, the CDR3 is TGTGCCAGCAGCCCCGAAGGACAGGGGCGGGGAGAGACCCAGTACTTC.